The rows below give T cell receptor beta chains drawn from one sample of a study of T cells in Graves' hyperthyroidism and ophthalmopathy. A single record per CDR3 protein comes from TCRdb applying MiXCR to the multiplex PCR reads. The sample has about 290,000 distinct CDR3 sequences; approximately 14% are singletons. Sequenced: blood. Receptor source: a woman aged 40 to 55 with Graves' hyperthyroidism. The CDR3 runs from the conserved cysteine through the conserved F or W. The D gene is left open where the match is weak. A clone size is listed for some rows: how often the clone was seen (once, few, many), or a class if it is expanded.

TRBV20-1	17	NA	TRBJ2-6	NA	CSARVPGLCSGANVLTF	TGCAGTGCTAGAGTCCCCGGGCTGTGCTCTGGGGCCAACGTCCTGACTTTC
TRBV28	20	many	TRBJ2-2	TRBD2	CASSLPPWASGRLNTGELFF	TGTGCCAGCAGTTTACCACCCTGGGCTAGCGGGAGATTGAACACCGGGGAGCTGTTTTTT
TRBV24-1	14	many	TRBJ2-2	TRBD2	CATSEGRASGELFF	TGTGCCACCAGTGAGGGGAGGGCCTCCGGGGAGCTGTTTTTT
TRBV29-1	14	many	TRBJ2-5	TRBD1	CSVDPQGKEETQYF	TGCAGCGTTGATCCACAGGGGAAGGAAGAGACCCAGTACTTC
TRBV2	16	many	TRBJ2-1	NA	CASSEAHGTGYNEQFF	TGTGCCAGCAGTGAAGCTCATGGGACGGGCTACAATGAGCAGTTCTTC
TRBV20-1	12	many	TRBJ2-3	NA	CSAPSSSGTQYF	TGCAGTGCTCCCTCTAGCAGTGGTACGCAGTATTTT
TRBV6-1	15	many	TRBJ1-2	TRBD1	CATSTGEAVNYGYTF	TGTGCCACCTCGACAGGGGAAGCGGTTAACTATGGCTACACCTTC
TRBV2	15	many	TRBJ2-5	NA	CASSGGWGSQETQYF	TGTGCCAGCAGTGGGGGCTGGGGATCCCAAGAGACCCAGTACTTC
TRBV28	15	many	TRBJ2-1	TRBD2	CAITLTAGESDEQFF	TGTGCCATTACCCTAACGGCGGGAGAATCCGATGAGCAGTTCTTC
TRBV28	16	many	TRBJ2-7	TRBD2	CASSLLWRGDNYEQYF	TGTGCCAGCAGTTTATTGTGGCGGGGGGACAACTACGAGCAGTACTTC
TRBV19	16	NA	TRBJ2-7	TRBD2	CASSIGASGSRHEQYF	TGTGCCAGTAGTATAGGCGCTAGCGGGTCGCGCCACGAGCAGTACTTC
TRBV4-2	14	NA	TRBJ2-5	NA	CASSQEPGQETQYF	TGTGCCAGCAGCCAAGAGCCGGGACAAGAGACCCAGTACTTC
TRBV13	13	many	TRBJ1-1	NA	CASSLKGNTEAFF	TGTGCCAGCAGCTTAAAAGGGAACACTGAAGCTTTCTTT
TRBV19	20	NA	TRBJ1-5	TRBD1	CASQRGQADPGAYSNQPQHF	TGTGCCAGCCAGAGGGGGCAGGCAGACCCGGGGGCTTATAGCAATCAGCCCCAGCATTTT
TRBV9	12	many	TRBJ1-1	NA	CASSQGGSEAFF	TGTGCCAGCAGCCAAGGGGGGAGTGAAGCTTTCTTT
TRBV12-5	16	many	TRBJ2-5	NA	CASGLPTAGTVETQYF	TGTGCTAGTGGTTTGCCCACCGCGGGGACTGTAGAGACCCAGTACTTC
TRBV28	14	many	TRBJ2-7	NA	CASSSYDSSYEQYF	TGTGCCAGCAGTTCATACGACTCTTCCTACGAGCAGTACTTC
TRBV5-6	14	many	TRBJ1-6	NA	CASHITGLDSPLHF	TGTGCCAGCCACATTACAGGGCTTGATTCACCCCTCCACTTT
TRBV5-4	14	NA	TRBJ2-1	TRBD2	CASKLAGGGDEQFF	TGTGCCAGCAAACTAGCGGGGGGTGGGGATGAGCAGTTCTTC
TRBV7-2	16	NA	TRBJ2-5	NA	CASSLMVDRAQETQYF	TGTGCCAGCAGCTTAATGGTCGACAGAGCACAAGAGACCCAGTACTTC
TRBV6-1	12	many	TRBJ1-6	NA	CASSPSLSPLHF	TGTGCCAGCAGTCCTTCGCTTTCACCCCTCCACTTT
TRBV7-9	15	NA	TRBJ1-3	NA	CASSLDRATGNTIYF	TGTGCCAGCAGCTTAGACAGGGCCACTGGAAACACCATATATTTT
TRBV5-1	14	NA	TRBJ2-7	TRBD1	CASSAGTGPYEQYF	TGCGCCAGCAGCGCAGGGACAGGGCCCTACGAGCAGTACTTC
TRBV6-1	15	many	TRBJ2-7	TRBD1	CASSDGLGGVYEQYF	TGTGCCAGCAGTGACGGTCTAGGGGGCGTTTACGAGCAGTACTTC
TRBV5-6	16	few	TRBJ1-3	NA	CASSPEARDSGNTIYF	TGTGCCAGCAGCCCGGAGGCCAGGGACTCTGGAAACACCATATATTTT
TRBV7-2	14	NA	TRBJ1-4	TRBD1	CASRQTGTNEKLFF	TGTGCCAGCAGGCAGACAGGGACAAATGAAAAACTGTTTTTT
TRBV7-2	16	many	TRBJ2-3	TRBD2	CASRLRLAGTTDTQYF	TGTGCCAGCAGATTACGACTAGCGGGAACGACAGATACGCAGTATTTT
TRBV11-2	15	few	TRBJ2-1	TRBD1	CASSPPRGQGYEQFF	TGTGCCAGCTCACCACCGAGGGGACAGGGCTATGAGCAGTTCTTC
TRBV20-1	14	many	TRBJ2-7	NA	CSARLGEILNEQYF	TGCAGTGCTAGGTTAGGTGAGATTTTGAACGAGCAGTACTTC
TRBV4-1	15	many	TRBJ1-2	NA	CASSVRDTVGYGYTF	TGCGCCAGCAGCGTCCGGGACACCGTAGGGTATGGCTACACCTTC
TRBV7-9	20	NA	TRBJ2-1	TRBD2	CASSSPTSGTTQISYNEQFF	TGTGCCAGCAGCTCGCCGACTAGCGGGACAACCCAAATCTCCTACAATGAGCAGTTCTTC
TRBV7-6	19	many	TRBJ2-1	NA	CASSLWVAAVPSSYNEQFF	TGTGCCAGCAGCTTGTGGGTAGCGGCGGTTCCGAGCTCCTACAATGAGCAGTTCTTC
TRBV4-1	13	many	TRBJ1-3	NA	CASSQEGPRAIYF	TGCGCCAGCAGCCAAGAGGGGCCGAGGGCCATATATTTT
TRBV12-3/TRBV12-4	14	few	TRBJ2-2	NA	CASSPPLATGELFF	TGTGCCAGCAGTCCTCCGCTAGCGACCGGGGAGCTGTTTTTT
TRBV11-2	15	many	TRBJ2-1	TRBD2	CASSSLSGSDNEQFF	TGTGCCAGCAGCTCACTTAGCGGGAGTGATAATGAGCAGTTCTTC
TRBV11-2	14	many	TRBJ1-3	NA	CASSAWTSGDTIYF	TGTGCCAGCAGCGCCTGGACATCGGGCGACACCATATATTTT
TRBV29-1	12	many	TRBJ2-5	NA	CSVEGGPETQYF	TGCAGCGTTGAAGGGGGACCGGAGACCCAGTACTTC
TRBV27	15	many	TRBJ2-3	TRBD2	CASRRLAGVTDTQYF	TGTGCCAGCAGAAGACTAGCGGGAGTCACAGATACGCAGTATTTT
TRBV20-1	15	many	TRBJ2-1	NA	CSARGGAGFDDEQFF	TGCAGTGCTAGAGGGGGCGCAGGGTTCGACGATGAGCAGTTCTTC
TRBV20-1	13	many	TRBJ1-4	NA	CSANGRSSEKLFF	TGCAGTGCCAATGGACGGAGTTCTGAAAAACTGTTTTTT
TRBV7-9	14	many	TRBJ1-2	NA	CASSDGGSHYGYTF	TGTGCCAGCAGCGACGGAGGGAGTCACTATGGCTACACCTTC
TRBV29-1	15	many	TRBJ1-2	NA	CSVELPGVFYYGYTF	TGCAGCGTTGAACTGCCGGGGGTGTTTTACTATGGCTACACCTTC